The clone carrying this TCR beta chain appeared a few times. This specimen belongs to a study of T-cell reconstitution after alpha-beta-depleted transplantation in children. The TCRbeta library was prepared with unique molecular identifiers. TCRdb reanalysed the PCR reads using MiXCR and keeps one entry per CDR3 protein. The sample includes about 420,000 distinct CDR3 sequences, roughly a tenth of them seen just once. In germline, CDR1 is LGHNA, CDR2 YSLEER. Trimming removed 0 bases at V and 1 base at J, with 16 bases between. This CDR3 has 18 residues. This receptor was identified in a human donor who donated a stem cell graft to a child with acute myeloid leukemia. This sequence joins TRBV4-3 and TRBJ2-1; a possible D gene is TRBD2 (5 bases). The material sequenced was PBMCs from the stem cell graft donor, taken from the stem cell graft. Written as DNA, the CDR3 is TGCGCCAGCAGCCAAGAAGGGCTAGCTGGCGCTTCCTACAATGAGCAGTTCTTC. It translates to CASSQEGLAGASYNEQFF.